This T cell receptor beta chain derives from a study of CD8+ T cells in alopecia areata. Study-level points and caveats: Only one nonresponder was present, which leaves the link between baseline CD8+ expansion and response uncertain.

Specified treatment: oral pan-JAK inhibitor, 5-10 mg twice daily. Per germline, CDR1 GTSNPN and CDR2 SVGIG (reference sequence). V was shortened by 2 bases and J by 6 bases, with 13 bases between the two germline ends. This CDR3 is built from 13 residues. Concerning this clone: Its matching antigen is unknown.

Extracted RNA was reverse transcribed into cDNA, the sequencing template. Here immunoSEQ multiplex PCR was the method, and the copy in TCRdb shows in-frame clones only, minus some. In the table there are around 290,000 clones, about three fifths of which are singletons. Specimen: CD4+ T cells sorted from blood, collected at week 24, from a patient treated with tofacitinib. This TCR derives from a human donor with alopecia areata. The rearrangement links TRBV30 to TRBJ1-2, with D unresolved. The CDR3 DNA is TGTGCCTGGAGTCCAACAGCGGTCAATGGCTACACCTTC. Amino acid sequence: CAWSPTAVNGYTF.